The present entry profiles one T cell receptor (beta chain) with its context. The CDR3 spans 14 residues. V was clipped by 7 bases and J by 1 base; unmatched bases: 5. Germline V lookup: CDR1 MNHEY, CDR2 SVGAGI. Expressed TCRB transcripts were sequenced after all isolated RNA was converted to cDNA. Regulatory, naive and central memory T cell samples averaged around 3.6 million reads. Using immunoSEQ multiplex PCR, the repertoire was profiled, and TCRdb retains in-frame clones only, with some absent. The sample lists 900,000 or so clones, about a sixth occurring once. Sorted populations were all over 95% pure. The data belong to a study of beta chain features in type 1 diabetes.

This chain links TRBV6-5 with TRBJ2-5, with 8 bases fitting TRBD2. The clonotype was recovered from a woman aged 18-29 years in good health. Sequenced sample: naive CD4+ T cells from blood. CDR3 sequence: CASIMSGGQETQYF. The CDR3 DNA reads TGTGCCAGCATTATGAGCGGGGGCCAAGAGACCCAGTACTTC.